What follows is one T cell receptor beta chain and its context. What it binds is unknown. The PCR used 52 TRBV and 13 TRBJ primers. Assay: immunoSEQ multiplex PCR; the TCRdb copy retains only in-frame clones and omits some. The data hold under 35,000 clones, with 93% observed a single time. This entry belongs to a study of regulatory T cells. CDR1 is LNHDA and CDR2 is SQIVND in the germline V gene (reference sequence). J was trimmed by 4 bases and V by 8 bases; bases with no gene match: 11. The CDR3 is 15 residues long. Autoimmunity was present in every CD3G-deficient patient, worse in two. Sorting split CD4+ cells into CD25-high CD127-low Tregs and CD25-low CD127-high conventional T cells. Study results and limitations: Patient repertoires had restricted TRB V-J pairs and skewed V and J usage, most in Tregs. In CD3G-deficient patients, conventional CD4+ T cells were enriched for hydrophobic CDR3 residues at positions 6 and 7.

The chain links TRBV19 to TRBJ1-2, with 9 bases fitting TRBD1. Specimen: conventional CD4+ T cells sorted from blood. The clonotype originates from a child aged 2 to 15 with CD3G deficiency. CDR3 sequence (DNA): TGTGCCAGTGCCCGCCTGGGACAGGGAACCTATGGCTACACCTTC. Translating gives CASARLGQGTYGYTF. Based on the CDR3 plus reference TRBV19 and TRBJ1-2, the full variable domain is DGGITQSPKYLFRKEGQNVTLSCEQNLNHDAMYWYRQDPGQGLRLIYYSQIVNDFQKGDIAEGYSVSREKKESFPLTVTSAQKNPTAFYLCASARLGQGTYGYTFGSGTRLTVV.